This T cell receptor beta chain is drawn from a study of cytomegalovirus exposure and HLA in healthy donors. This table comes from immunoSEQ multiplex PCR, and its TCRdb copy is limited to in-frame clones, with some not included. Of 71,000 or so clones detected, 85% to 95% appear once; the ten largest clones hold under 1.5%. V lost 0 bases and J lost 2, with 7 bases in between. This CDR3 is built from 14 residues. Germline lookup yields CDR1 SGHNT and CDR2 YYREEE (reference sequence). This TCR was sampled from a man aged 18 to 30 in good health and CMV-seropositive. The chain uses TRBV5-4 and TRBJ2-3, with D perhaps TRBD1 (6 bases). Sequencing was carried out using PBMCs. The CDR3 loop is CASSLAGATDTQYF. The CDR3, as DNA: TGTGCCAGCAGCTTGGCAGGGGCCACAGATACGCAGTATTTT.